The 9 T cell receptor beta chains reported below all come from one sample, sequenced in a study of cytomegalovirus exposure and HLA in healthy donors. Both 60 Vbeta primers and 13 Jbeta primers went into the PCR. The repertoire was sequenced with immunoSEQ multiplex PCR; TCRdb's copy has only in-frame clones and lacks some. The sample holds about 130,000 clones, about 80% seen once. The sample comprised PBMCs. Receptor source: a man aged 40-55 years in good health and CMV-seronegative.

CDR3 coding DNA: TGCGCCAGCAGCCCTGGACTACTTCCAGATACGCAGTATTTT. Protein sequence: CASSPGLLPDTQYF. This chain joins TRBV5-1 and TRBJ2-3, with D maybe TRBD2 (6 bases). The V gene's germline CDR1 is SGHRS and CDR2 YFSETQ. This CDR3 comprises 14 residues. Trimming cost V 4 bases and J 4 bases, with 13 bases left between them.

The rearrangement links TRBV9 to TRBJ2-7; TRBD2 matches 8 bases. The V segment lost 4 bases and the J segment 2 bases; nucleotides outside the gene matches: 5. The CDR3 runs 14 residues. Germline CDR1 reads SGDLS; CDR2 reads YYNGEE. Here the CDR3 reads CASSPTLAAYEQYF. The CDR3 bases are TGTGCCAGCAGCCCGACACTAGCGGCCTACGAGCAGTACTTC.

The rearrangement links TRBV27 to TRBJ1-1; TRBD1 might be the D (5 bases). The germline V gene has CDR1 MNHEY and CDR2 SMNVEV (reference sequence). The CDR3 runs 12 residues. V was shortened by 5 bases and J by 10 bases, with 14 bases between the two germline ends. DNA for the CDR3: TGTGCCAGCAGTACCAGCTCCGGGGGAGCTTTCTTT. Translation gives CASSTSSGGAFF.

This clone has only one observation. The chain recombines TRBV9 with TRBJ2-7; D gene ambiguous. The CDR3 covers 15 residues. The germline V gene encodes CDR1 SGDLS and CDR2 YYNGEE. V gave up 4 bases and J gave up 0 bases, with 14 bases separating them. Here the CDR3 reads CASSPAGSSSYEQYF. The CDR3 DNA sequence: TGTGCCAGCAGCCCGGCCGGGTCCAGCTCCTACGAGCAGTACTTC.

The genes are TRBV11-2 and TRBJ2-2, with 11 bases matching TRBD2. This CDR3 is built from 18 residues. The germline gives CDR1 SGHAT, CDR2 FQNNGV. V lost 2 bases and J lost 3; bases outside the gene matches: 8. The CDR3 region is CASSLLASGGPYTGELFF. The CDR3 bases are TGTGCCAGCAGCTTACTTGCTAGCGGGGGGCCTTACACCGGGGAGCTGTTTTTT.

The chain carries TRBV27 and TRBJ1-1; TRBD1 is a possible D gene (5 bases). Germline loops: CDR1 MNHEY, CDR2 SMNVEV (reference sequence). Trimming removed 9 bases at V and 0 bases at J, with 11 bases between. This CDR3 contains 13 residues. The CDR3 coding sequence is TGTGCCAGTGGGGCCGGGCTGAACACTGAAGCTTTCTTT. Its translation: CASGAGLNTEAFF.

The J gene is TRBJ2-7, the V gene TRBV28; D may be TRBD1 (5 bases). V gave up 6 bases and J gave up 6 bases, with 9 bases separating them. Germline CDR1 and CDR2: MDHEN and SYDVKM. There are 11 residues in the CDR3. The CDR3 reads CASSPTGEQYF. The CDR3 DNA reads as TGTGCCAGCAGCCCAACAGGCGAGCAGTACTTC.

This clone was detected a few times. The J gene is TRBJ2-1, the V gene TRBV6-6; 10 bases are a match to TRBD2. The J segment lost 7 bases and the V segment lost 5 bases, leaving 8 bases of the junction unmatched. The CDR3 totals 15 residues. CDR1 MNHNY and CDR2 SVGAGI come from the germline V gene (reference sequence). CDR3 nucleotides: TGTGCCAGCAGTCACCCGGGACTAGCGATTAATGAGCAGTTCTTC. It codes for CASSHPGLAINEQFF.

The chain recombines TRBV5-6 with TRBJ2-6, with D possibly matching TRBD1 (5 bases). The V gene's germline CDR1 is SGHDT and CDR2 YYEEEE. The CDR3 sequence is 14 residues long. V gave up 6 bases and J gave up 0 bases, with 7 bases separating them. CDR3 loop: CASTDSSGANVLTF. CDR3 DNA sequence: TGTGCCAGCACAGACAGCTCTGGGGCCAACGTCCTGACTTTC.